One sample yielded the 21 T cell receptor beta chains listed below, sequenced in a study of shared clonotypes between healthy human individuals. Here immunoSEQ multiplex PCR was the method, and the copy in TCRdb shows in-frame clones only, minus some. The sample contains about 79,000 clones, 60% to 70% of which appear only once. Specimen: memory CD8+ T cells sorted from blood. Subset of the sample: CD45RO+ cells pooled with CCR7-negative TemRA cells. All receptors come from a man under 40 in good health.

V gene TRBV4-3 combines with J gene TRBJ1-1; no firm D call. The CDR3 totals 16 residues. The germline V and J ends were trimmed by 6 bases and 1 base, with 18 bases remaining between them. From germline, CDR1 is LGHNA and CDR2 YSLEER. Here the CDR3 reads CASRAVQFSENTEAFF. The DNA of the CDR3 is TGCGCCAGCAGGGCGGTCCAGTTCTCAGAGAACACTGAAGCTTTCTTT.

This chain uses TRBV6-5 with TRBJ2-7; the D gene could be TRBD1 or TRBD2 (6 bases each). Germline CDR1 is MNHEY and CDR2 is SVGAGI. There are 16 residues in the CDR3. The V end was cut by 0 bases, the J end by 3 bases, with 15 bases between. Here the CDR3 DNA reads TGTGCCAGCAGTTACTCCCGGGGGCGACCCAACTACGAGCAGTACTTC. This gives the protein CASSYSRGRPNYEQYF.

The chain is built from TRBV27 and TRBJ2-1; D is unresolved. This CDR3 is built from 11 residues. V was cut by 2 bases and J by 8 bases, with 4 bases left in between. Germline values: CDR1 MNHEY, CDR2 SMNVEV (reference sequence). The CDR3 DNA sequence: TGTGCCAGCAGTTTAGGCCATGAGCAGTTCTTC. Translating it yields CASSLGHEQFF.

The chain uses TRBV14 and TRBJ2-7; 15 bases fit TRBD2. CDR3 size: 22 residues. The trim removed 4 bases at V and 3 bases at J, leaving 22 bases unmatched. Germline CDR1 reads SGHDN; CDR2 reads FVKESK. CDR3 protein: CASSRVPGQGPGLAGGHYEQYF. The CDR3 DNA reads TGTGCCAGCAGCCGAGTCCCGGGACAGGGGCCGGGACTAGCGGGAGGACACTACGAGCAGTACTTC.

V usage is TRBV7-8 and J usage is TRBJ1-2; the match to TRBD1 covers 7 bases. This CDR3 has 20 amino acids. V shed 2 bases, J shed 1 base, and the junction held 19 bases outside the gene matches. Germline assignment: CDR1 SGHVS and CDR2 FQNEAQ. In DNA form, the CDR3 reads TGTGCCAGCAGCTTACGGTTGAGGAGTGTGGGGAGGGACAGTAACTATGGCTACACCTTC. Translating it yields CASSLRLRSVGRDSNYGYTF.

Comments on this clone: A single base is all that separates this from a far larger clone, so a read error is likely. Different DNA sequences within this sample yield the same CDR3. The chain combines TRBV28 with TRBJ2-7; D gene ambiguous. The germline gives CDR1 MDHEN, CDR2 SYDVKM. This CDR3 is 11 amino acids long. V lost 4 bases, J lost 3 bases, and 4 bases lay in between. The CDR3 loop is CASSSYYEQYF. The CDR3 bases are TGTGCCAGCAGTTCGTACTACGAGCAGTACTTC.

The chain uses TRBV6-5 and TRBJ1-2, with D unclear. Germline V gives CDR1 MNHEY, CDR2 SVGAGI. V was shortened by 5 bases and J by 8 bases, with 9 bases between the two germline ends. There are 11 residues in the CDR3. In DNA form, the CDR3 reads TGTGCCAGCAGTCAGATGAGCGGCTACACCTTC. Protein: CASSQMSGYTF.

This clone was seen only a few times. The rearrangement links TRBV6-5 to TRBJ2-1; the D call may be TRBD1 or TRBD2 (5 bases each). The V end was cut by 5 bases, the J end by 4 bases, with 12 bases between. The CDR3 is 14 residues long. Germline V gene data show CDR1 as MNHEY and CDR2 as SVGAGI. CDR3 sequence reads: CASSHGTLYNEQFF. The CDR3 DNA reads TGTGCCAGCAGTCACGGGACCCTGTACAATGAGCAGTTCTTC.

This chain joins TRBV6-4 and TRBJ2-1, with 11 bases lining up with TRBD2. Germline CDR1 reads MRHNA; CDR2 reads SNTAGT. The CDR3 extends over 15 amino acids. J gave up 6 bases and V 5 bases, and 6 bases lay outside the gene matches. The chain's CDR3 is CASSYTSGSGNEQFF. The DNA of the CDR3 is TGTGCCAGCAGTTATACTAGCGGGAGTGGCAATGAGCAGTTCTTC.

This clone was seen a few times. This sequence joins TRBV9 and TRBJ2-2, with D maybe TRBD2 (5 bases). This CDR3 is 12 amino acids long. Trimming took off 9 bases at V and 5 bases at J, with 11 bases between the two ends. Germline lookup yields CDR1 SGDLS and CDR2 YYNGEE. For the CDR3, the DNA is TGTGCCATCCAACGGGAAACCGGGGAGCTGTTTTTT. It translates to CAIQRETGELFF.

The chain joins TRBV28 to TRBJ2-7; D not resolved. There are 15 residues in the CDR3. The V end was cut by 5 bases, the J end by 0 bases, with 14 bases between. Germline-derived CDR1 and CDR2 are MDHEN and SYDVKM. The CDR3 region is CASSLTDISSYEQYF. The CDR3 DNA reads TGTGCCAGCAGTCTGACTGATATAAGCTCCTACGAGCAGTACTTC.

The CDR3, as DNA: TGTGCCAGCAGTCCACGGGAGGGCTCCTACAATGAGCAGTTCTTC. This codes for CASSPREGSYNEQFF. This sequence joins TRBV27 and TRBJ2-1, with TRBD2 matching over 8 bases. V trimming: 5 bases; J trimming: 0 bases; junction bases outside the gene matches: 3. The CDR3 consists of 15 residues. Germline V gene sequence: CDR1 MNHEY, CDR2 SMNVEV (reference sequence).

The chain uses TRBV6-5 and TRBJ2-1; TRBD2 is a possible D gene (5 bases). Trimming left V 0 bases short and J 0 bases short, with 9 bases between. This CDR3 is 16 amino acids long. CDR1 and CDR2 (germline): MNHEY, SVGAGI. Here the CDR3 reads CASSYSRGSSYNEQFF. In DNA form, the CDR3 reads TGTGCCAGCAGTTACTCGAGAGGGAGCTCCTACAATGAGCAGTTCTTC.

Remarks on this clone: This sample includes further DNA sequences coding for the same CDR3. The V gene is TRBV27, the J gene TRBJ2-7; 7 bases line up with TRBD2. The V segment lost 1 base and the J segment 7 bases; nucleotides outside the gene matches: 4. The CDR3 runs 13 residues. CDR1 MNHEY and CDR2 SMNVEV come from the germline V gene (reference sequence). This chain's CDR3 is CASSLWGGREQYF. The DNA of the CDR3 is TGTGCCAGCAGTTTATGGGGGGGGAGGGAGCAGTACTTC.

V is TRBV11-2 and J is TRBJ1-4, with D maybe TRBD1 (6 bases). Deletions cut 6 bases from V and 5 bases from J, with 13 bases between. The CDR3 has 14 amino acids. Germline assignment: CDR1 SGHAT and CDR2 FQNNGV. The CDR3 nucleotides are TGTGCCAGCAGTTATCAGGGGACGAATGAAAAACTGTTTTTT. Encoded protein: CASSYQGTNEKLFF.

The rearrangement links TRBV19 to TRBJ2-7; D may match TRBD1 or TRBD2 (5 bases each). The CDR3 is made up of 14 amino acids. Trimming took 6 bases from V and 6 from J, leaving 18 bases between them. The germline CDR1 and CDR2 sequences are LNHDA and SQIVND (reference sequence). CDR3 in amino acids: CASSLWDGPSEQYF. CDR3 bases: TGTGCCAGTAGCTTATGGGACGGGCCTTCCGAGCAGTACTTC.

The CDR3 is CASSPRADRRLTDTQYF. DNA of the CDR3: TGTGCCAGCTCCCCCCGGGCTGATAGGCGCCTCACAGATACGCAGTATTTT. This rearrangement joins TRBV7-9 to TRBJ2-3, with D hard to call. The CDR3 loop spans 17 amino acids. V gave up 8 bases and J gave up 2 bases, with 23 bases separating them. Germline V gene data show CDR1 as SEHNR and CDR2 as FQNEAQ (reference sequence).

The chain links TRBV9 to TRBJ2-3, with 11 bases that match TRBD2. CDR3 length: 17 residues. V gave up 4 bases and J gave up 0 bases; unmatched junction bases: 7. CDR1 SGDLS and CDR2 YYNGEE come from the germline V gene. CDR3 residues: CASSPSTSGTSTDTQYF. The CDR3 DNA sequence: TGTGCCAGCAGCCCCTCGACTAGCGGGACTAGCACAGATACGCAGTATTTT.

The genes are TRBV10-3 and TRBJ2-7; D gene uncertain. Looked up from germline, CDR1 is ENHRY and CDR2 is SYGVKD. Trimming removed 10 bases from V and 4 bases from J, with 17 bases in between. The CDR3 spans 13 residues. The CDR3 DNA reads TGTGCCACCACGGAGCCGGGCCTGTACGAGCAGTACTTC. It encodes CATTEPGLYEQYF.

The chain joins TRBV7-9 to TRBJ2-7; 10 bases agree with TRBD1. The germline V gene encodes CDR1 SEHNR and CDR2 FQNEAQ (reference sequence). The ends lost 5 bases at V and 3 bases at J; junction bases unmatched: 10. There are 16 residues in the CDR3. CDR3 nucleotides: TGTGCCAGCAGCGTCCTACCGGGACAGGGGTTCTACGAGCAGTACTTC. Translating gives CASSVLPGQGFYEQYF.

The chain combines TRBV18 with TRBJ2-7; maybe TRBD2 (6 bases). V was pared by 2 bases and J by 0 bases, with 14 bases between. The CDR3 loop spans 16 amino acids. Germline V gene lookup returns CDR1 KGHSH and CDR2 LQKENI. The CDR3 coding sequence is TGTGCCAGCTCACCATTCCGTAGCGGAAGCTCCTACGAGCAGTACTTC. Protein: CASSPFRSGSSYEQYF.